The 15 T cell receptor beta chains given below trace back to one sample, sequenced in a study of CD8 T cells in Susac syndrome. Reverse transcription of about 0.45 to 1 ug RNA used random hexamers. TCRdb recomputed calls from the immunoSEQ multiplex PCR reads with MiXCR, one row per CDR3 protein. The data contain a few hundred thousand distinct CDR3 sequences, 75% to 90% of them seen just once; the ten biggest clones take up under 0.15%. Sequenced: CD8+ T cells from PBMCs. The receptors derive from a human donor with multiple sclerosis.

This sequence joins TRBV14 and TRBJ1-6; 9 bases line up with TRBD1. J gave up 10 bases and V 3 bases, and 10 bases lay outside the gene matches. The CDR3 runs 16 residues. The V gene's germline CDR1 is SGHDN and CDR2 FVKESK. In nucleotides, the CDR3 is TGTGCCAGCAGCCACCCGGGACAGGGAGGAAGGTCACCCCTCCACTTT. This codes for CASSHPGQGGRSPLHF.

The J gene is TRBJ1-4, the V gene TRBV27; TRBD1 is a possible D gene (5 bases). Trimming stripped 1 base from V and 10 bases from J, with 7 bases between. Germline lookup yields CDR1 MNHEY and CDR2 SMNVEV (reference sequence). The CDR3 is 12 residues long. In nucleotides, the CDR3 is TGTGCCAGCAGTTTATACGGGGGAAAACTGTTTTTT. It specifies CASSLYGGKLFF.

This chain links TRBV6-4 with TRBJ1-2; possibly TRBD1 for D (6 bases). Between the trimmed V and J ends, which lost 6 bases and 8 bases, there was a span of 16 bases. The germline V gene encodes CDR1 MRHNA and CDR2 SNTAGT. The CDR3 has 13 residues. CDR3: CASRDTGRGGYTF. Here the CDR3 DNA reads TGTGCCAGCAGAGATACAGGGCGAGGGGGCTACACCTTC.

There are a few counts of this clonotype. The rearrangement uses TRBV28 and TRBJ1-1; TRBD1 aligns across 8 bases. Trimming at V came to 5 bases and at J to 4 bases, leaving 12 bases not matched to a gene. This CDR3 contains 16 residues. Germline CDR1 MDHEN, CDR2 SYDVKM. CDR3 amino acids: CASSTDREKGSTEAFF. The CDR3 DNA sequence: TGTGCCAGCAGTACGGACAGGGAGAAGGGGTCCACTGAAGCTTTCTTT.

Note on this clonotype: An end of the junction does not agree with germline; a read error may underlie this. V usage is TRBV4-1 and J usage is TRBJ2-7; TRBD1 matches at 9 bases. The CDR3 has 13 residues. CDR1 and CDR2 from the germline V gene are MGHRA and YSYEKL. The CDR3 region is CASSQAYGTGLDF. The CDR3 bases are TGCGCCAGCAGCCAGGCGTATGGGACAGGGTTGGACTTC.

The V gene is TRBV4-2, the J gene TRBJ2-3, with 7 bases that match TRBD2. This CDR3 region has 21 residues. J was trimmed by 3 bases and V by 3 bases; bases with no gene match: 24. Per germline, CDR1 LGHNA and CDR2 YNFKEQ. The CDR3 sequence is CASSHKDPSEAGAWRTDTQYF. The CDR3, as DNA: TGTGCCAGCAGCCATAAGGATCCAAGTGAGGCGGGAGCATGGCGTACAGATACGCAGTATTTT.

The chain has TRBV27 and TRBJ2-1; the match to TRBD2 covers 7 bases. The CDR3 length is 14 residues. Germline V gives CDR1 MNHEY, CDR2 SMNVEV (reference sequence). V was pared by 3 bases and J by 6 bases, with 5 bases of the junction left unmatched. The CDR3 DNA sequence: TGTGCCAGCAGTTTCACTAGCGTGGGCAATGAGCAGTTCTTC. Encoded protein: CASSFTSVGNEQFF.

This chain links TRBV5-5 with TRBJ2-7; 9 bases fit TRBD1. Trimming at V came to 3 bases and at J to 5 bases, leaving 9 bases not matched to a gene. Looked up from germline, CDR1 is SGHKS and CDR2 is YYEKEE (reference sequence). CDR3 length: 15 amino acids. CDR3 protein: CASSSPGQGVHEQYF. The CDR3 DNA is TGTGCCAGCAGCTCCCCGGGACAGGGCGTTCACGAGCAGTACTTC. Full variable domain (rest looked up from reference TRBV5-5 and TRBJ2-7): DAGVTQSPTHLIKTRGQQVTLRCSPISGHKSVSWYQQVLGQGPQFIFQYYEKEERGRGNFPDRFSARQFPNYSSELNVNALLLGDSALYLCASSSPGQGVHEQYFGPGTRLTVT.

The rearrangement links TRBV7-6 to TRBJ1-1, with a weak D call TRBD1 (5 bases). The germline V gene has CDR1 SGHVS and CDR2 FNYEAQ. This CDR3 region has 14 residues. V was shortened by 5 bases and J by 1 base, with 11 bases between the two germline ends. The CDR3 DNA sequence: TGTGCCAGCAGCACCGCCGGGACGAACACTGAAGCTTTCTTT. It codes for CASSTAGTNTEAFF. The full variable domain, its missing parts supplied by reference TRBV7-6 and TRBJ1-1, is GAGVSQSPRYKVTKRGQDVALRCDPISGHVSLYWYRQALGQGPEFLTYFNYEAQQDKSGLPNDRFSAERPEGSISTLTIQRTEQRDSAMYRCASSTAGTNTEAFFGQGTRLTVV.

The chain joins TRBV7-3 to TRBJ2-7; D gene uncertain. In germline, CDR1 is SGHTA, CDR2 FQGTGA. V was pared by 4 bases and J by 10 bases, with 17 bases between. The CDR3 consists of 13 residues. The CDR3 region has the DNA TGTGCCAGCAGCTCCGCCCCAACCCAAGAACAGTACTTC. This codes for CASSSAPTQEQYF. Full variable domain (remainder filled in from reference TRBV7-3 and TRBJ2-7): GAGVSQTPSNKVTEKGKYVELRCDPISGHTALYWYRQSLGQGPEFLIYFQGTGAADDSGLPNDRFFAVRPEGSVSTLKIQRTERGDSAVYLCASSSAPTQEQYFGPGTRLTVT.

The table lists this clonotype with a few counts. The chain carries TRBV5-6 and TRBJ1-2; D is undetermined. The CDR3 consists of 15 residues. Trimming cost V 1 base and J 0 bases, with 10 bases left between them. Germline CDR1 and CDR2: SGHDT and YYEEEE. CDR3 DNA sequence: TGTGCCAGCAGCTTGACCAGCTGGGCTAACTATGGCTACACCTTC. This sequence encodes CASSLTSWANYGYTF.

The chain has TRBV27 and TRBJ2-7; D perhaps matches TRBD1 (5 bases). This CDR3 is built from 13 residues. Trimming pared 4 bases from V and 2 bases from J, leaving 9 bases between. The germline V gene encodes CDR1 MNHEY and CDR2 SMNVEV (reference sequence). The CDR3, as DNA: TGTGCCAGCAGTTATGGGGCGGCCTACGAGCAGTACTTC. Its protein is CASSYGAAYEQYF.

This chain connects TRBV4-1 to TRBJ2-7; 7 bases match TRBD2. Germline lookup yields CDR1 MGHRA and CDR2 YSYEKL. V dropped 4 bases and J dropped 0; count of bases not matched to a gene: 6. This CDR3 spans 15 amino acids. Here the CDR3 DNA reads TGCGCCAGCAGCCCGCATAGCGGGTACTCCTACGAGCAGTACTTC. Translation: CASSPHSGYSYEQYF.

The CDR3 spells CASSAIGYEQYF. The CDR3 coding sequence is TGTGCCAGCAGCGCCATCGGTTACGAGCAGTACTTC. The chain is built from TRBV27 and TRBJ2-7; no clear D gene. The ends were cut back, 6 bases at V and 4 bases at J, with 10 bases in the middle. CDR1 and CDR2 from the germline V gene are MNHEY and SMNVEV (reference sequence). The CDR3 sequence is 12 residues long.

For the CDR3, the DNA is TGTGCCAGCAGCCCGAATACAGGACCCTACAATGAGCAGTTCTTC. Translation: CASSPNTGPYNEQFF. The chain links TRBV7-9 to TRBJ2-1; D possibly corresponds to TRBD1 (5 bases). Between the trimmed V and J ends, which lost 5 bases and 2 bases, there was a span of 13 bases. The CDR3 is 15 amino acids. Per the germline V gene, CDR1 is SEHNR and CDR2 is FQNEAQ (reference sequence). The whole variable domain, filled in from reference TRBV7-9 and TRBJ2-1, reads DTGVSQNPRHKITKRGQNVTFRCDPISEHNRLYWYRQTLGQGPEFLTYFQNEAQLEKSRLLSDRFSAERPKGSFSTLEIQRTEQGDSAMYLCASSPNTGPYNEQFFGPGTRLTVL.